These 17 T cell receptor beta chains share one sample of origin, sequenced in a study of T-cell reconstitution after alpha-beta-depleted transplantation in children. Unique molecular identifiers were incorporated during preparation of the TCRbeta library. A single record per CDR3 protein comes from TCRdb applying MiXCR to the PCR reads. Of 600,000 or so distinct CDR3 sequences listed, under 25% are singletons. Sample: PBMCs, mostly from graft donor cells, taken 360 days after TCRalphabeta/CD19-depleted stem cell transplant. The source is a boy younger than two who had a stem cell transplant for acute myeloid leukemia, so the T cells may come from the graft donor.

This clonotype came up a few times. V usage is TRBV29-1 and J usage is TRBJ1-1; 7 bases match TRBD1. The CDR3 covers 14 residues. V was pared by 4 bases and J by 6 bases, with 11 bases of the junction left unmatched. Germline V gene data show CDR1 as SQVTM and CDR2 as ANQGSEA. CDR3 nucleotide sequence: TGCAGCGTTGTGGACAGGTTGGCTGGGGCTGAAGCTTTCTTT. Its translation: CSVVDRLAGAEAFF.

The chain carries TRBV12-3 or TRBV12-4 and TRBJ1-5; unclear D gene. CDR3 length: 14 residues. Trimming removed 5 bases from V and 0 bases from J, with 8 bases in between. CDR3 sequence (DNA): TGTGCCAGCAGTGATCTGAATAGCAATCAGCCCCAGCATTTT. Its protein is CASSDLNSNQPQHF.

V is TRBV7-2 and J is TRBJ2-7; D ambiguous. Trimming shortened V by 1 base and J by 0 bases, and 13 bases separated the two germline ends. The germline V gene has CDR1 SGHTA and CDR2 FQGNSA. The CDR3 extends over 16 amino acids. Here the CDR3 reads CASSLDAYENSYEQYF. CDR3 in DNA: TGTGCCAGCAGCTTAGATGCTTACGAGAACTCCTACGAGCAGTACTTC.

The chain employs TRBV6-1 and TRBJ2-1; D is unclear. The CDR3 has 14 residues. Germline V gene lookup returns CDR1 MNHNS and CDR2 SASEGT. V was trimmed by 6 bases and J by 0 bases, leaving 9 bases between them. The chain's CDR3 is CASRVMGSYNEQFF. The CDR3 DNA is TGTGCCAGCAGGGTCATGGGCTCCTACAATGAGCAGTTCTTC.

V is TRBV29-1 and J is TRBJ2-7; D not certain. This CDR3 spans 8 amino acids. The germline gives CDR1 SQVTM, CDR2 ANQGSEA. CDR3 region: CTQRGQYF. DNA of the CDR3: TGCACGCAAAGAGGGCAGTACTTC.

The chain is built from TRBV24-1 and TRBJ2-1, with unresolved D. V lost 0 bases to trimming and J lost 4 bases, with 0 bases between them. This CDR3 is built from 12 residues. CDR1 is KGHDR and CDR2 is SFDVKD in the germline V gene. The CDR3 sequence is CATSDLYNEQFF. CDR3 DNA: TGTGCCACCAGTGATTTGTACAATGAGCAGTTCTTC.

The sample holds a few counts of this clonotype. This chain joins TRBV20-1 and TRBJ2-7; perhaps TRBD1 as D (5 bases). V lost 6 bases to trimming and J lost 0 bases, with 12 bases between them. CDR3 length: 13 amino acids. Looked up from germline, CDR1 is DFQATT and CDR2 is SNEGSKA (reference sequence). DNA for the CDR3: TGCAGTGCCCGATGGGGCAGCTCCTACGAGCAGTACTTC. It encodes CSARWGSSYEQYF.

The V and J genes are TRBV5-1 and TRBJ1-6; D not certain. V was clipped by 2 bases and J by 7 bases, with 7 bases between them. CDR3 length equals 13 residues. CDR1 is SGHRS and CDR2 is YFSETQ in the germline V gene. CDR3 protein: CASSFGGNSPLHF. In DNA form, the CDR3 reads TGCGCCAGCAGCTTCGGTGGCAATTCACCCCTCCACTTT.

This clonotype was observed at least ten times. The rearrangement joins TRBV6-5 to TRBJ2-1; 7 positions agree with TRBD2. CDR1 and CDR2 (germline): MNHEY, SVGAGI. V lost 0 bases to trimming and J lost 14 bases; unmatched junction nucleotides: 7. This CDR3 spans 13 amino acids. CDR3 nucleotides: TGTGCCAGCAGTTACTCGAAGCGGGGAGGAGAGTTCTTC. Residues: CASSYSKRGGEFF.

The chain combines TRBV5-5 with TRBJ2-1, with unresolved D. Germline lookup yields CDR1 SGHKS and CDR2 YYEKEE (reference sequence). The CDR3 extends over 15 amino acids. V was trimmed by 3 bases and J by 3 bases, leaving 13 bases between them. The CDR3, as DNA: TGTGCCAGCAGCTGGGTGACCGGATACTACAATGAGCAGTTCTTC. It specifies CASSWVTGYYNEQFF.

The rearrangement links TRBV5-1 to TRBJ1-1, with D hard to call. The CDR3 contains 12 residues. V lost 5 bases and J 1 base, leaving 6 bases between the germline ends. In germline, CDR1 is SGHRS, CDR2 YFSETQ. CDR3: CASRGENTEAFF. Here the CDR3 DNA reads TGCGCCAGCAGGGGAGAGAACACTGAAGCTTTCTTT. The full variable domain, in which reference TRBV5-1 and TRBJ1-1 provide the parts outside the CDR3, is KAGVTQTPRYLIKTRGQQVTLSCSPISGHRSVSWYQQTPGQGLQFLFEYFSETQRNKGNFPGRFSGRQFSNSRSEMNVSTLELGDSALYLCASRGENTEAFFGQGTRLTVV.

In its sample, this clonotype was seen many times. J is TRBJ2-3 and V is TRBV12-3 or TRBV12-4, with 7 bases aligning to TRBD1. V was clipped by 2 bases and J by 2 bases; unmatched bases: 4. The CDR3 has 15 amino acids. CDR3 residues: CASSLRQGATDTQYF. CDR3 nucleotides: TGTGCCAGCAGTTTAAGACAGGGCGCCACAGATACGCAGTATTTT.

V and J are TRBV5-1 and TRBJ2-7; tentatively, D is TRBD2 (5 bases). V was trimmed by 4 bases and J by 7 bases, leaving 15 bases between them. CDR3 length equals 13 residues. Germline assignment: CDR1 SGHRS and CDR2 YFSETQ. The DNA of the CDR3 is TGCGCCAGCAGCCCTATGGCCCGCGGGGAGCAGTACTTC. Translating it yields CASSPMARGEQYF.

About this clonotype itself: This may come from a read error, since a much larger clone is one base off. The rearrangement links TRBV5-3 to TRBJ2-3; D is perhaps TRBD1 (6 bases). TRBV5-3 belongs to the ORF category, with a function that is uncertain. The CDR3 totals 17 residues. The CDR3 nucleotides are TGTGCCAGGAGCTTGGGACCTGGACAGTACTTCACAGATACGCAGTATTTT. Residues: CARSLGPGQYFTDTQYF.

CDR3 sequence: CAISEWLQPQHF. The CDR3, as DNA: TGTGCCATCAGTGAGTGGCTGCAGCCCCAGCATTTT. The genes are TRBV10-3 and TRBJ1-5, with D unresolved. V dropped 1 base and J dropped 7 bases, with 5 bases sitting between them. Germline lookup yields CDR1 ENHRY and CDR2 SYGVKD. The CDR3 covers 12 residues.

This clonotype occurred many times. The chain employs TRBV5-1 and TRBJ1-1, with TRBD1 as a possible D gene (6 bases). The germline V and J ends were trimmed by 4 bases and 6 bases, with 10 bases remaining between them. Looked up from germline, CDR1 is SGHRS and CDR2 is YFSETQ. The CDR3 runs to 12 residues. The DNA for the CDR3 is TGCGCCAGCAGCCTGTACAGGGCTGAAGCTTTCTTT. As protein: CASSLYRAEAFF.

This clonotype was counted many times. This chain's CDR3 is CASGFLGQGASPLHF. CDR3 sequence (DNA): TGTGCTAGTGGTTTTCTCGGGCAGGGAGCTTCACCCCTCCACTTT. The J gene is TRBJ1-6, the V gene TRBV12-5; tentatively, D is TRBD1 (5 bases). V was cut by 3 bases and J by 9 bases, with 15 bases left in between. The CDR3 contains 15 residues. CDR1 is LGHNT and CDR2 is FRNRAP in the germline V gene.